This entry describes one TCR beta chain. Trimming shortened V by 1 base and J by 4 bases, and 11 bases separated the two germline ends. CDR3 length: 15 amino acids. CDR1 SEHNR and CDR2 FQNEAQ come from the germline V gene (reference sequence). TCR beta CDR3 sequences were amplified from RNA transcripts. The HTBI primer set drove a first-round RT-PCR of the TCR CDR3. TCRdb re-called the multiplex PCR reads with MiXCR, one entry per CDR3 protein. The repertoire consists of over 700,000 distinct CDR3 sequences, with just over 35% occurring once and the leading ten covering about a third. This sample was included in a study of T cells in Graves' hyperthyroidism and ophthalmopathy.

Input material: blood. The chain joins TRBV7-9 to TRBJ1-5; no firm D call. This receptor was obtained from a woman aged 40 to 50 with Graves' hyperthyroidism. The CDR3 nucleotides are TGTGCCAGCAGCTTAGGCGACGGGTCAAATCAGCCCCAGCATTTT. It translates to CASSLGDGSNQPQHF. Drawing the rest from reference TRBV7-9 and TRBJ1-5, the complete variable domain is DTGVSQNPRHKITKRGQNVTFRCDPISEHNRLYWYRQTLGQGPEFLTYFQNEAQLEKSRLLSDRFSAERPKGSFSTLEIQRTEQGDSAMYLCASSLGDGSNQPQHFGDGTRLSIL.